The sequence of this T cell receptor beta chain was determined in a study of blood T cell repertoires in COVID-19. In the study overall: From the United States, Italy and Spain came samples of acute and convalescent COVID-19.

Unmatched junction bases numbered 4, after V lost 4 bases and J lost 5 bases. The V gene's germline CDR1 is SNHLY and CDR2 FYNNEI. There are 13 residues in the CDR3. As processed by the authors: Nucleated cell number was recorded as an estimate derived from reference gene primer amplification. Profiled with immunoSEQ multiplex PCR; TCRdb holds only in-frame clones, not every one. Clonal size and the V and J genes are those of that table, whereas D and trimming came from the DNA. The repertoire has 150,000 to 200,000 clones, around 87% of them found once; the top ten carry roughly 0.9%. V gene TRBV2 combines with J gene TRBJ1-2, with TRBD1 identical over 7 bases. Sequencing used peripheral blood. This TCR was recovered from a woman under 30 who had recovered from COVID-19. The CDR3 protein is CASSGQGDYGYTF. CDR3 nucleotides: TGTGCCAGCAGTGGACAGGGTGATTATGGCTACACCTTC. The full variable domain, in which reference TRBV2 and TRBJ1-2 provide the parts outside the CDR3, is EPEVTQTPSHQVTQMGQEVILRCVPISNHLYFYWYRQILGQKVEFLVSFYNNEISEKSEIFDDQFSVERPDGSNFTLKIRSTKLEDSAMYFCASSGQGDYGYTFGSGTRLTVV.